The 26 T cell receptor beta chains below all came from one sample that was sequenced in a study of early T cells in non-severe SARS-CoV-2 infection. One entry per CDR3 protein results from TCRdb running MiXCR on the 5' RACE reads. This table holds tens of thousands of distinct CDR3 sequences, more than 9% found once. Sequenced input: whole blood. These receptors originate from an adult who was a healthcare worker with PCR-confirmed SARS-CoV-2 infection or an uninfected control (not recorded which).

This clonotype was seen many times. This chain's CDR3 is CASSESNQPQHF. CDR3 DNA: TGTGCCAGCAGTGAAAGTAATCAGCCCCAGCATTTT. V gene TRBV2 combines with J gene TRBJ1-5; no clear D gene. CDR3 length: 12 residues. V lost 2 bases and J 4 bases, leaving 3 bases between the germline ends. The germline V gene encodes CDR1 SNHLY and CDR2 FYNNEI.

As regards this clonotype: Possible read error: a much larger clone is one base away. This chain joins TRBV7-8 and TRBJ2-7; D call uncertain. The V gene's germline CDR1 is SGHVS and CDR2 FQNEAQ. The CDR3 is 13 amino acids. In DNA form, the CDR3 reads TGTGTCAGCAGCTTCGATCTAGGAGACGAGCAGTACTTC. Translation gives CVSSFDLGDEQYF. Full variable domain (missing parts from reference TRBV7-8 and TRBJ2-7): GAGVSQSPRYKVAKRGQDVALRCDPISGHVSLFWYQQALGQGPEFLTYFQNEAQLDKSGLPSDRFFAERPEGSVSTLKIQRTQQEDSAVYLCVSSFDLGDEQYFGPGTRLTVT.

This clonotype was counted many times. The chain couples TRBV6-5 to TRBJ1-1; D not resolved. Germline CDR1 MNHEY, CDR2 SVGAGI. Between the trimmed V and J ends, which lost 2 bases and 2 bases, there was a span of 12 bases. The CDR3 extends over 15 amino acids. CDR3 DNA sequence: TGTGCCAGCAGTTACCAACAGCGATTTAACACTGAAGCTTTCTTT. Amino acids: CASSYQQRFNTEAFF.

This clonotype occurred many times. The chain joins TRBV19 to TRBJ2-7; the D is unclear. Per the germline V gene, CDR1 is LNHDA and CDR2 is SQIVND (reference sequence). This CDR3 is 11 amino acids long. V dropped 5 bases and J dropped 3 bases, with 5 bases sitting between them. This chain's CDR3 is CASSFNYEQYF. In DNA, the CDR3 is TGTGCCAGTAGTTTTAACTACGAGCAGTACTTC.

This clonotype was picked up many times. The chain is built from TRBV10-3 and TRBJ2-3, with D tentatively TRBD1 or TRBD2 (5 bases each). Germline values: CDR1 ENHRY, CDR2 SYGVKD. The germline V and J ends were trimmed by 10 bases and 2 bases, with 10 bases remaining between them. The CDR3 extends over 12 amino acids. Here the CDR3 DNA reads TGTGCCACCGCCGGGGCCACAGATACGCAGTATTTT. Its translation: CATAGATDTQYF.

In its sample, this clonotype was seen a few times. V usage is TRBV5-1 and J usage is TRBJ2-7; the match to TRBD2 covers 12 bases. V dropped 4 bases and J dropped 3; count of bases not matched to a gene: 8. The CDR3 sequence is 16 residues long. Germline V gene sequence: CDR1 SGHRS, CDR2 YFSETQ. The CDR3 nucleotides are TGCGCCAGCAGCCTGAGTCTAGCGGGAGGGATCTACGAGCAGTACTTC. It encodes CASSLSLAGGIYEQYF.

This clonotype was detected once. This may come from a read error, since a much larger clone is one base off. The rearrangement uses TRBV10-2 and TRBJ1-1, with D maybe TRBD1 (6 bases). This CDR3 comprises 15 residues. The V end was cut by 0 bases, the J end by 6 bases, with 14 bases between. Looked up from germline, CDR1 is WSHSY and CDR2 is SAAADI. CDR3 loop: CASSESRGLSSEAFF. CDR3 bases: TGCGCCAGCAGTGAGTCTCGGGGGCTAAGTTCTGAAGCTTTCTTT.

This clonotype came up many times. J is TRBJ2-7 and V is TRBV5-1, with D hard to call. Trimming removed 1 base from V and 2 bases from J, with 7 bases in between. The V gene's germline CDR1 is SGHRS and CDR2 YFSETQ. The CDR3 sequence is 13 residues long. The CDR3 region has the DNA TGCGCCAGCAGCTTGCCCCAGACCTACGAGCAGTACTTC. This codes for CASSLPQTYEQYF.

This clonotype has only a few counts. This chain links TRBV9 with TRBJ1-2; D is undetermined. The CDR3 totals 14 residues. With 6 bases removed from V and 3 bases from J, the gap between germline ends came to 15 bases. Germline V CDR1 and CDR2: SGDLS, YYNGEE. The CDR3 region has the DNA TGTGCCAGCACCGCCCTGGCAAAGCACTATGGCTACACCTTC. Translation: CASTALAKHYGYTF.

This clonotype has a count of ten or more. The chain employs TRBV20-1 and TRBJ2-7; D call uncertain. Germline V lookup: CDR1 DFQATT, CDR2 SNEGSKA (reference sequence). The ends were cut back, 6 bases at V and 1 base at J, with 10 bases in the middle. The CDR3 extends over 12 amino acids. CDR3 protein: CSAARSSYEQYF. The DNA of the CDR3 is TGCAGTGCAGCACGCAGTTCCTACGAGCAGTACTTC.

Many counts were recorded for this clonotype. V usage is TRBV4-3 and J usage is TRBJ1-1, with no clear D. Germline V gene sequence: CDR1 LGHNA, CDR2 YSLEER. V lost 0 bases and J 1 base, leaving 3 bases between the germline ends. The CDR3 consists of 13 residues. The CDR3 protein is CASSQDRNTEAFF. CDR3 coding DNA: TGCGCCAGCAGCCAAGACCGGAACACTGAAGCTTTCTTT.

This sequence joins TRBV3-1 and TRBJ2-5, with 7 bases identical to TRBD2. The CDR3 covers 15 residues. Germline-derived CDR1 and CDR2 are LGHDT and YNNKEL (reference sequence). V shed 1 base and J 2 bases; nucleotides not matched to a gene: 4. CDR3 in amino acids: CASSQGRTRQETQYF. The DNA for the CDR3 is TGTGCCAGCAGCCAAGGGCGGACTAGACAAGAGACCCAGTACTTC.

This clonotype showed up many times. This sequence joins TRBV7-3 and TRBJ2-5; possible D gene TRBD1, 5 bases. Trimming removed 5 bases from V and 3 bases from J, with 10 bases in between. The CDR3 loop spans 13 amino acids. Germline-derived CDR1 and CDR2 are SGHTA and FQGTGA. In DNA, the CDR3 is TGTGCCAGCAGCCCCACAGGAAAAGAGACCCAGTACTTC. As protein: CASSPTGKETQYF.

This clonotype was seen ten or more times. This chain connects TRBV7-9 to TRBJ2-7; TRBD2 might be the D (6 bases). In germline, CDR1 is SEHNR, CDR2 FQNEAQ (reference sequence). The CDR3 consists of 12 residues. V gave up 5 bases and J gave up 3 bases, with 8 bases separating them. CDR3 bases: TGTGCCAGCAGCCCGACTAGCTACGAGCAGTACTTC. It specifies CASSPTSYEQYF.

Ten or more counts support this clonotype. CDR3: CASSSGTSYKNEQFF. The CDR3 DNA reads as TGTGCCAGCAGTTCCGGGACTTCCTACAAGAATGAGCAGTTCTTC. The gene calls are TRBV7-2 and TRBJ2-1, with TRBD2 as a possible D gene (6 bases). Per the germline V gene, CDR1 is SGHTA and CDR2 is FQGNSA. Trimming cost V 6 bases and J 7 bases, with 19 bases left between them. There are 15 residues in the CDR3. Full variable domain (rest looked up from reference TRBV7-2 and TRBJ2-1): GAGVSQSPSNKVTEKGKDVELRCDPISGHTALYWYRQSLGQGLEFLIYFQGNSAPDKSGLPSDRFSAERTGGSVSTLTIQRTQQEDSAVYLCASSSGTSYKNEQFFGPGTRLTVL.

The V gene is TRBV7-9, the J gene TRBJ2-7; TRBD2 matches 8 bases. Germline V gene data show CDR1 as SEHNR and CDR2 as FQNEAQ (reference sequence). The CDR3 is made up of 13 amino acids. V gave up 4 bases and J gave up 12 bases; unmatched junction bases: 11. CDR3 sequence: CASSSPPGTSRYF. CDR3 coding DNA: TGTGCCAGCAGCTCACCCCCGGGGACTAGTCGGTACTTC.

This clonotype was seen more than once but under ten times. This rearrangement joins TRBV29-1 to TRBJ2-5; a weak D match, TRBD1 (5 bases). Germline V lookup: CDR1 SQVTM, CDR2 ANQGSEA. The CDR3 is made up of 12 amino acids. V was trimmed by 8 bases and J by 2 bases, leaving 12 bases between them. The CDR3 here is CSSRAGQETQYF. The CDR3 bases are TGCAGCTCCCGGGCAGGGCAAGAGACCCAGTACTTC.

This chain links TRBV29-1 with TRBJ2-3; TRBD1 might be the D (6 bases). The CDR3 extends over 12 amino acids. CDR1 SQVTM and CDR2 ANQGSEA come from the germline V gene. Trimming pared 6 bases from V and 5 bases from J, leaving 12 bases between. The DNA of the CDR3 is TGCAGCGTGGACCCAGGGGAAGATACGCAGTATTTT. It yields the protein CSVDPGEDTQYF.

The rearrangement links TRBV5-6 to TRBJ2-7, with D hard to call. The CDR3 runs 14 residues. Germline V gene sequence: CDR1 SGHDT, CDR2 YYEEEE. Trimming took off 0 bases at V and 0 bases at J, with 7 bases between the two ends. The CDR3 sequence: CASSLVASSYEQYF. CDR3 bases: TGTGCCAGCAGCTTGGTGGCGAGCTCCTACGAGCAGTACTTC.

This clonotype was recorded at least ten times. The chain links TRBV10-1 to TRBJ1-4; D remains ambiguous. Germline lookup yields CDR1 WNHNN and CDR2 SYGVQD (reference sequence). Trimming removed 3 bases from V and 8 bases from J, with 10 bases in between. The CDR3 runs 13 residues. DNA of the CDR3: TGCGCCAGCAGTGATCGGCCGAGAGAAAAACTGTTTTTT. The encoded protein is CASSDRPREKLFF.

This clonotype was detected a few times. The chain is built from TRBV2 and TRBJ1-1; TRBD1 matches 9 bases. Unmatched junction bases numbered 7, after V lost 8 bases and J lost 0 bases. CDR1 and CDR2 (germline): SNHLY, FYNNEI. The CDR3 contains 15 residues. CDR3 sequence: CASYQDRGLNTEAFF. The DNA of the CDR3 is TGTGCCAGCTATCAGGACAGGGGATTGAACACTGAAGCTTTCTTT.

This clonotype was observed a few times. The chain employs TRBV4-1 and TRBJ2-7; D is perhaps TRBD2 (5 bases). Germline assignment: CDR1 MGHRA and CDR2 YSYEKL. This CDR3 comprises 15 residues. Trimming removed 0 bases at V and 4 bases at J, with 13 bases between. CDR3 DNA sequence: TGCGCCAGCAGCCAAGATGAGGGCAATATGTACGAGCAGTACTTC. Protein: CASSQDEGNMYEQYF.

The chain is built from TRBV30 and TRBJ2-5, with D perhaps matching TRBD1 (6 bases). V was clipped by 3 bases and J by 4 bases, with 6 bases between them. The CDR3 has 11 residues. Germline V lookup: CDR1 GTSNPN, CDR2 SVGIG (reference sequence). CDR3 loop: CAWRQGETQYF. The DNA of the CDR3 is TGTGCCTGGAGACAGGGAGAGACCCAGTACTTC.

J is TRBJ2-2 and V is TRBV7-8; 12 bases align to TRBD2. The CDR3 runs to 16 residues. After removal of 5 bases from V and 6 bases from J, the junction contained 7 bases not matched to a gene. From germline, CDR1 is SGHVS and CDR2 FQNEAQ. The CDR3 loop is CASSRSGLAGAGELFF. The CDR3, as DNA: TGTGCCAGCAGCCGATCGGGACTAGCGGGCGCCGGGGAGCTGTTTTTT. Complete variable domain (other parts from reference TRBV7-8 and TRBJ2-2): GAGVSQSPRYKVAKRGQDVALRCDPISGHVSLFWYQQALGQGPEFLTYFQNEAQLDKSGLPSDRFFAERPEGSVSTLKIQRTQQEDSAVYLCASSRSGLAGAGELFFGEGSRLTVL.

At least ten counts were recorded for this clonotype. V usage is TRBV6-1 and J usage is TRBJ2-5; 7 positions match TRBD1. Per the germline V gene, CDR1 is MNHNS and CDR2 is SASEGT. The CDR3 covers 14 residues. V shed 10 bases and J 5 bases; nucleotides not matched to a gene: 13. The CDR3 nucleotides are TGTGCCACCCATAAGGACAGGTTCAGGGAGACCCAGTACTTC. This encodes CATHKDRFRETQYF.

In this sample, this clonotype turned up many times. The chain links TRBV18 to TRBJ2-3, with 12 bases fitting TRBD1. Germline V gene data show CDR1 as KGHSH and CDR2 as LQKENI. The CDR3 is made up of 17 amino acids. Germline trimming cut 6 bases from V and 3 bases from J; bases unmatched to any gene: 10. As DNA, the CDR3 is TGTGCCAGCTCGCCTTCCGGGACAGGGGGCCGAACAGATACGCAGTATTTT. It specifies CASSPSGTGGRTDTQYF.